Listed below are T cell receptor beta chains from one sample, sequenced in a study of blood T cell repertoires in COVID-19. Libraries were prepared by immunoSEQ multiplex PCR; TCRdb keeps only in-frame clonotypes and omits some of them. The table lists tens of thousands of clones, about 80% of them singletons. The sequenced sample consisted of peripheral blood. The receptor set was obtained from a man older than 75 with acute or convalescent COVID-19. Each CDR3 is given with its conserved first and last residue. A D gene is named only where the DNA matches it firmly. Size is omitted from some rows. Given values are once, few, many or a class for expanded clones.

CDR3 protein: CASSQGGGKKAFF
CDR3 DNA: TGTGCCAGCAGCCAAGGGGGGGGGAAGAAAGCTTTCTTT
clone size: -
V gene: TRBV3-1/TRBV3-2
J gene: TRBJ1-1
D gene: -

CDR3 protein: CASSKEGRGAPHTIYF
CDR3 DNA: TGTGCCAGCAGCAAAGAGGGTCGGGGGGCGCCCCACACCATATATTTT
clone size: -
V gene: TRBV21-1
J gene: TRBJ1-3
D gene: -

CDR3 protein: CASTPLPQETQYF
CDR3 DNA: TGTGCCAGCACCCCACTACCCCAAGAGACCCAGTACTTC
clone size: -
V gene: TRBV7-2
J gene: TRBJ2-5
D gene: -

CDR3 protein: CASSLGGGGYEQYF
CDR3 DNA: TGTGCCAGCAGCTTGGGGGGGGGAGGATACGAGCAGTACTTC
clone size: medium-sized
V gene: TRBV5-4
J gene: TRBJ2-7
D gene: TRBD2

CDR3 protein: CASSSTPSTDYYSPLHF
CDR3 DNA: TGTGCCAGCAGCTCCACCCCTTCGACAGATTACTATTCACCCCTCCACTTT
clone size: -
V gene: TRBV7-2
J gene: TRBJ1-6
D gene: -

CDR3 protein: CASISYPRDSSSYEQYF
CDR3 DNA: TGTGCCAGCATCTCATACCCCCGGGACAGCAGCTCCTACGAGCAGTACTTC
clone size: -
V gene: TRBV21-1
J gene: TRBJ2-7
D gene: -

CDR3 protein: CASSLNDRTYLFGTGELFF
CDR3 DNA: TGTGCCAGCAGCTTAAATGACAGGACCTATCTATTCGGCACCGGGGAGCTGTTTTTT
clone size: -
V gene: TRBV13
J gene: TRBJ2-2
D gene: -

CDR3 protein: CASVDTGAYEQYF
CDR3 DNA: TGTGCCAGCGTTGACACAGGGGCCTACGAGCAGTACTTC
clone size: -
V gene: TRBV25-1
J gene: TRBJ2-7
D gene: TRBD1

CDR3 protein: CATSDPGQGNLDEQFF
CDR3 DNA: TGTGCCACCAGTGACCCTGGACAGGGAAATCTCGATGAGCAGTTCTTC
clone size: -
V gene: TRBV24-1
J gene: TRBJ2-1
D gene: TRBD1

CDR3 protein: CASSLAGGPLIVSDTQYF
CDR3 DNA: TGTGCCAGCAGCTTAGCGGGGGGGCCCCTAATAGTATCAGATACGCAGTATTTT
clone size: -
V gene: TRBV11-2
J gene: TRBJ2-3
D gene: TRBD2